This T cell receptor beta chain comes out of a study of PD-L1 blockade in urothelial cancer. Study-wide context: The authors examined blood 3 weeks (second dose) and 6 weeks after treatment start.

From germline, CDR1 is ENHRY and CDR2 SYGVKD. The CDR3 has 16 amino acids. Germline trimming cut 3 bases from V and 8 bases from J; bases unmatched to any gene: 6. This table comes from immunoSEQ multiplex PCR, and its TCRdb copy is limited to in-frame clones, with some not included. The sample includes tens of thousands of clones, around four fifths of them seen just once. This clonotype was obtained from a man in his 70s with urothelial cancer. The chain is built from TRBV10-3 and TRBJ2-1; 14 bases map to TRBD2. The material sequenced was PBMCs, taken around atezolizumab (anti-PD-L1) treatment. As DNA, the CDR3 is TGTGCCATCAGTGATCCGACTAGCGGGAGGGGCGATGAGCAGTTCTTC. It codes for CAISDPTSGRGDEQFF.